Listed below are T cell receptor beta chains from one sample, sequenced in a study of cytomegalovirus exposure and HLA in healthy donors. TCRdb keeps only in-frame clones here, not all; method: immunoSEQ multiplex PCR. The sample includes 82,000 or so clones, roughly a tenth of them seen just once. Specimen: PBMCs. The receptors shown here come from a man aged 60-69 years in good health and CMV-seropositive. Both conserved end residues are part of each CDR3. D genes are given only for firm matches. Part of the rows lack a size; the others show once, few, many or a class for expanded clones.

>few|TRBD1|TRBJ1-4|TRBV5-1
CASSATGAEEKLFF
TGCGCCAGCAGCGCAACAGGGGCCGAGGAAAAACTGTTTTTT
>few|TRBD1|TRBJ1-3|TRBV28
CASSLSQGGNTIYF
TGTGCCAGCAGTTTGTCACAGGGGGGAAACACCATATATTTT
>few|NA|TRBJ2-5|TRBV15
CATSRAGETQYF
TGTGCCACCAGCAGAGCGGGGGAGACCCAGTACTTC
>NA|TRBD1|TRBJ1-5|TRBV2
CASSGQGAEEHF
TGTGCCAGCAGCGGACAGGGGGCGGAAGAGCATTTT
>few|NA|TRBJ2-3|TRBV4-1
CASSYTTDTQYF
TGCGCCAGCAGCTACACTACCGATACGCAGTATTTT
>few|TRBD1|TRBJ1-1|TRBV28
CASSLWRQGGRDTEAFF
TGTGCCAGCAGTTTATGGAGACAGGGGGGAAGGGACACTGAAGCTTTCTTT
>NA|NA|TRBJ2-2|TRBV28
CASSSVTTANTGELFF
TGTGCCAGCAGTTCGGTTACGACAGCGAACACCGGGGAGCTGTTTTTT
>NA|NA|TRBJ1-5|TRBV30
CAWSAGTGDQPQHF
TGTGCCTGGAGTGCTGGCACCGGAGATCAGCCCCAGCATTTT
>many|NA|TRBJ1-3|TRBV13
CASSSAAVRNTIYF
TGTGCCAGCAGCTCCGCGGCCGTCAGAAACACCATATATTTT
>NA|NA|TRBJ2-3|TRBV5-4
CASSFGTSADTQYF
TGTGCCAGCAGCTTCGGGACTTCGGCAGATACGCAGTATTTT
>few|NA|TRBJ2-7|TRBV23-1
CAEGVKGPLPYEQYF
TGCGCCGAGGGAGTGAAGGGTCCTTTACCCTACGAGCAGTACTTC
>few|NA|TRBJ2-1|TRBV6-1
CASSVSGLALENNEQFF
TGTGCCAGCAGTGTATCCGGACTGGCATTGGAGAACAATGAGCAGTTCTTC
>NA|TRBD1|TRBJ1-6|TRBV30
CAWDRGKGSPLHF
TGTGCCTGGGACAGGGGGAAGGGATCACCCCTCCACTTT
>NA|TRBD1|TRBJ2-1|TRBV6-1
CASSGPDRGPYNEQFF
TGTGCCAGCAGTGGGCCAGACAGGGGGCCCTACAATGAGCAGTTCTTC
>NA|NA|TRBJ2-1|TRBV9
CASSVIGSYNEQFF
TGTGCCAGCAGCGTAATCGGGAGTTACAATGAGCAGTTCTTC
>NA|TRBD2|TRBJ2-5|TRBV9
CASSIAGLAGAETQYF
TGTGCCAGCAGCATCGCGGGACTAGCGGGAGCAGAGACCCAGTACTTC
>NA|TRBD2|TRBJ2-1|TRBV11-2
CASSSPRTSVYNEQFF
TGTGCCAGCAGCTCCCCCCGGACTAGCGTTTACAATGAGCAGTTCTTC
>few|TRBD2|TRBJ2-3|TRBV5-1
CASSITGTSGGASGDTQYF
TGCGCCAGCAGCATAACCGGGACTAGCGGGGGGGCCAGTGGGGATACGCAGTATTTT
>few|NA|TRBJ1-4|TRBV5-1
CASSLEGGNEKLFF
TGCGCCAGCAGCTTGGAAGGAGGGAACGAAAAACTGTTTTTT
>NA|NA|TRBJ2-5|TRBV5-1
CASSLGQGRGTGETQYF
TGCGCCAGCAGCTTGGGACAGGGGAGGGGTACGGGAGAGACCCAGTACTTC
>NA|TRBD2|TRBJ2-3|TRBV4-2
CASSQRLGTSGATDTQYF
TGTGCCAGCAGCCAAAGGCTCGGGACTAGCGGGGCCACAGATACGCAGTATTTT
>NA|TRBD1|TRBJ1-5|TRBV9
CASSAWDSLNQPQHF
TGTGCCAGCAGCGCCTGGGACAGCCTCAATCAGCCCCAGCATTTT
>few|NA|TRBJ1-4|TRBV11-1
CASSRQNEKLFF
TGTGCCAGCAGCCGACAGAATGAAAAACTGTTTTTT
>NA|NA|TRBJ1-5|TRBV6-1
CASSEQDYSNQPQHF
TGTGCCAGCAGTGAACAGGATTATAGCAATCAGCCCCAGCATTTT
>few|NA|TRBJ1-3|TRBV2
CASIRDIGNTIYF
TGTGCCAGCATCCGGGACATCGGAAACACCATATATTTT
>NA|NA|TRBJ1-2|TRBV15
CATSHRDLVGYTF
TGTGCCACCAGCCACAGGGATTTAGTTGGCTACACCTTC
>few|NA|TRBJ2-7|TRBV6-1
CASSEDRFAGFDYF
TGTGCCAGCAGCGAAGACAGGTTCGCCGGTTTTGATTACTTC
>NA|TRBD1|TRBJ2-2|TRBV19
CASSLTGDTGELFF
TGTGCCAGTAGTCTGACAGGGGACACCGGGGAGCTGTTTTTT
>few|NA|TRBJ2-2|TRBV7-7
CASSLQGTGELFF
TGTGCTAGCAGCTTACAGGGCACCGGGGAGCTGTTTTTT
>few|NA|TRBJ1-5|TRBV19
CASGELEVYSNQPQHF
TGTGCCTCAGGGGAGCTCGAGGTTTATAGCAATCAGCCCCAGCATTTT
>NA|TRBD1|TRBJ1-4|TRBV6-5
CASSTVHRGVEKLFF
TGTGCCAGCAGTACGGTACACAGGGGAGTCGAAAAACTGTTTTTT
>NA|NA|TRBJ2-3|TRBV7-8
CASSLGVNTQYF
TGTGCCAGCAGCTTAGGAGTGAATACGCAGTATTTT
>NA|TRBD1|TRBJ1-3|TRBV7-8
CASSQGQDSGNTIYF
TGTGCCAGCAGCCAAGGACAGGACTCTGGAAACACCATATATTTT
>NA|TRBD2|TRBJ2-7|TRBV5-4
CASSLGLAEAYEQYF
TGTGCCAGCAGCTTGGGACTAGCGGAGGCCTACGAGCAGTACTTC
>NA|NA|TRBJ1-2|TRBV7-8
CASSFEKGKSGYTF
TGTGCCAGCAGCTTCGAAAAGGGGAAATCCGGCTACACCTTC
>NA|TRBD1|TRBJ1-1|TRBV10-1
CASAYDRGYRNTEAFF
TGCGCCAGCGCTTACGACAGGGGGTATAGGAACACTGAAGCTTTCTTT
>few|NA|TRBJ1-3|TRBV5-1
CASSRSPPTGALSGNTIYF
TGCGCCAGCAGCCGGTCCCCCCCGACAGGAGCTCTTTCTGGAAACACCATATATTTT
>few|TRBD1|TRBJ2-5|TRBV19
CASSAWTGRQETQYF
TGTGCCAGTAGTGCCTGGACAGGGCGGCAAGAGACCCAGTACTTC
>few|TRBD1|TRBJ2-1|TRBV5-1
CASSSRTGANNEQFF
TGCGCCAGCAGCTCCAGGACAGGGGCGAACAATGAGCAGTTCTTC
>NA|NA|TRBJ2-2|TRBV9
CASTPSGNTGELFF
TGTGCCAGCACCCCCAGCGGGAACACCGGGGAGCTGTTTTTT
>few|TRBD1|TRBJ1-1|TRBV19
CASHLQGEDTEAFF
TGTGCCAGTCATCTACAGGGGGAGGACACTGAAGCTTTCTTT
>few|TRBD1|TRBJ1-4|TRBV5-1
CASSAGTGGGEKLFF
TGCGCCAGCAGCGCGGGGACAGGGGGAGGCGAAAAACTGTTTTTT
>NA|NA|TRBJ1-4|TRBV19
CASSSRQDFNEKLFF
TGTGCCAGTAGTTCCCGACAGGACTTCAATGAAAAACTGTTTTTT
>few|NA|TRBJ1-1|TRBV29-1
CSVEGQYTEAFF
TGCAGCGTTGAAGGGCAGTACACTGAAGCTTTCTTT
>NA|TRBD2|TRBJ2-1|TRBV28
CASRTSGTSVDEQFF
TGTGCCAGCCGGACTAGCGGGACTTCGGTCGATGAGCAGTTCTTC
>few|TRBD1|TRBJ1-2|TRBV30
CAWSTTGPNRGGYTF
TGTGCCTGGAGTACCACCGGGCCTAACAGGGGTGGCTACACCTTC
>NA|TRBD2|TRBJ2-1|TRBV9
CASSSLAGVYNEQFF
TGTGCCAGCAGCTCCCTAGCGGGGGTCTACAATGAGCAGTTCTTC
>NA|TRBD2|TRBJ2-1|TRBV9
CASSVGLATYNEQFF
TGTGCCAGCAGCGTTGGACTAGCGACTTACAATGAGCAGTTCTTC
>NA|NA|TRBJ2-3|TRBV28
CASSPPNGLTDTQYF
TGTGCCAGCAGCCCCCCCAATGGGCTCACAGATACGCAGTATTTT
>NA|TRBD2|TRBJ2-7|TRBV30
CGGGESYEQYF
TGTGGTGGGGGGGAATCCTACGAGCAGTACTTC
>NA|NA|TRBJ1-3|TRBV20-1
CSVLAGNTIYF
TGCAGTGTTTTAGCCGGAAACACCATATATTTT
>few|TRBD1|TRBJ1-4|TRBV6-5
CASSYGTGNEKLFF
TGTGCCAGCAGTTACGGGACAGGGAATGAAAAACTGTTTTTT
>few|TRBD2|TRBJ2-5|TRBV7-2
CASSFGRETQYF
TGTGCCAGCAGCTTCGGGAGGGAGACCCAGTACTTC